What follows describes a single T cell receptor (beta chain). Its antigen remains unknown. Measured with immunoSEQ multiplex PCR; TCRdb has only the in-frame clones, and not every one. The repertoire holds about 120,000 clones, with about 82% as singletons. This specimen belongs to a study of T cell responses to AZD1222 COVID-19 vaccine. Study results and caveats: When two AZD1222 doses had been given, Spike-specific TCR breadth and depth rose. There were mostly white British donors and more females than males, and clonal diversity was possibly underestimated. Only 5 or 6 people who got AZD1222 tested seropositive at baseline.

Between the trimmed V and J ends, which lost 2 bases and 9 bases, there was a span of 20 bases. The CDR3 runs 16 residues. Germline V gene sequence: CDR1 MGHRA, CDR2 YSYEKL. The study pooled second doses at about 4 or about 12 weeks. This chain links TRBV4-1 with TRBJ2-1, with D tentatively TRBD1 or TRBD2 (5 bases each). Specimen: peripheral blood, collected 28 days after the second AZD1222 dose. The receptor comes from an adult who received the AZD1222 COVID-19 vaccine. This CDR3 reads CASSQPGTRRYGEQFF. DNA of the CDR3: TGCGCCAGCAGCCAACCCGGGACCAGGAGGTATGGTGAGCAGTTCTTC.